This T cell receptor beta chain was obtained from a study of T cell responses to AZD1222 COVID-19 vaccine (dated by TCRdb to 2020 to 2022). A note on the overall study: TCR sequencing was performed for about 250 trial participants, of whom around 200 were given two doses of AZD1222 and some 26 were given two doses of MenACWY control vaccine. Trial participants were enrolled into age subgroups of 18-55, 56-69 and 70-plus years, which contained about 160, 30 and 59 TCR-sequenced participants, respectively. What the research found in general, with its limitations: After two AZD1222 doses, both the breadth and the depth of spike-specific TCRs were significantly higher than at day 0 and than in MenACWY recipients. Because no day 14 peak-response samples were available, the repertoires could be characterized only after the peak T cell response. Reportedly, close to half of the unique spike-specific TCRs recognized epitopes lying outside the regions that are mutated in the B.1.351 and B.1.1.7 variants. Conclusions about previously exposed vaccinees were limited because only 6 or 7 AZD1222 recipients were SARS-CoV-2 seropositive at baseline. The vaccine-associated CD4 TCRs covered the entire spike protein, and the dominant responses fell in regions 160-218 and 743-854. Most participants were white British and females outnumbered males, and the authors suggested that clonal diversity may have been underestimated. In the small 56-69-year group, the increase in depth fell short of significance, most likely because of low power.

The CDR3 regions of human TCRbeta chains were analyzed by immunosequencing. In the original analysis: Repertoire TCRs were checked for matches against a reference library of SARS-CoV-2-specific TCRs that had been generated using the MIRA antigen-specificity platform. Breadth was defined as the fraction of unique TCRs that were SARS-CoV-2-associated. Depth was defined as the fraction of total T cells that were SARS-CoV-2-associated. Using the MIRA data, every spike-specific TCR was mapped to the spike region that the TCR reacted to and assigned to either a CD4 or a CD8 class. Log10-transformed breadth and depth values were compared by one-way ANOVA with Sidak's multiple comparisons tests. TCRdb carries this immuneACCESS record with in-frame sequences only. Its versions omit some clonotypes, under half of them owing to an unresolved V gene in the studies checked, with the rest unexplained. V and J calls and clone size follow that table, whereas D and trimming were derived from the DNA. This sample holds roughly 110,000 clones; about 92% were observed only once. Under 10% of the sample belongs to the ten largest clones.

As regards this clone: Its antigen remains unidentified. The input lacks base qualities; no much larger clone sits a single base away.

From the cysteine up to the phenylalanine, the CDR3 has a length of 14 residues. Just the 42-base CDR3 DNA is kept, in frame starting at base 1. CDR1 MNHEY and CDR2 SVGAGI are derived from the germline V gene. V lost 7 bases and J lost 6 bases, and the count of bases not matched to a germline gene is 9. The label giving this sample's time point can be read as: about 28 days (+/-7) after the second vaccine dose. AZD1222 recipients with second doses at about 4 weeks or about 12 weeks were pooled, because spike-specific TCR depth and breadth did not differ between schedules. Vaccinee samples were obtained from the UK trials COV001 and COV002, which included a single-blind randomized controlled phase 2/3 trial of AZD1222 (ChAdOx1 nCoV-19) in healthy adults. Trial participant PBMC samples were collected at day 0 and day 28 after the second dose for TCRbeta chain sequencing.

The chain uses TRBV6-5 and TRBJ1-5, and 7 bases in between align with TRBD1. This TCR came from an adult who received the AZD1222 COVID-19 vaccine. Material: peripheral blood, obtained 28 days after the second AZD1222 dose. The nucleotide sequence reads TGTGCCAGCACCGGAGAAGGGGGCACTCAGCCCCAGCATTTT. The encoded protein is CASTGEGGTQPQHF.